The sequence of this TCR beta chain was determined in a study of spatial heterogeneity in lung cancer. Study background: Detection consistently captured more beta-chain sequences than alpha-chain sequences. A unique TCR and UMI combination showed up more than ten times in raw reads, on average.

Sample time point: sample taken at primary tumor resection. Sequencing covered unsorted whole RNA taken from tumor, nontumor lung or frozen PBMC. MiXCR was run by TCRdb on the 5' RACE reads, yielding one entry per CDR3 protein. Here the sample spans tens of thousands of distinct CDR3 sequences, roughly 8% being singletons. In its sample, this clonotype was seen many times. CDR3 size: 13 residues. Deletions cut 2 bases from V and 13 bases from J, with 16 bases between. The germline V gene has CDR1 SEHNR and CDR2 FQNEAQ (reference sequence). This specimen was PBMCs, taken at surgery. The clonotype comes from a female donor with early-stage non-small cell lung cancer. The V and J genes are TRBV7-9 and TRBJ2-3, with D perhaps given as TRBD1 or TRBD2 (5 bases each). The CDR3 is CASSLSGAATEYF. The CDR3 DNA sequence: TGTGCCAGCAGCTTATCCGGGGCAGCGACAGAGTATTTT.